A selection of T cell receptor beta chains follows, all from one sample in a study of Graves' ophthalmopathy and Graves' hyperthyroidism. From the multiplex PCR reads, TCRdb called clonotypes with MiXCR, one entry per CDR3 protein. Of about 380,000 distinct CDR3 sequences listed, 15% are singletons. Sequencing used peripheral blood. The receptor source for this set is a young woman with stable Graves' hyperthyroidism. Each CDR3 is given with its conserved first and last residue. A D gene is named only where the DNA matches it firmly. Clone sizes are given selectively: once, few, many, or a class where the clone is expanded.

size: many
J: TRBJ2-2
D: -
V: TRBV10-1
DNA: TGCGCTAGCAGCCGCAGGGGAAACACCGGGGAGCTGTTTTTT
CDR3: CASSRRGNTGELFF

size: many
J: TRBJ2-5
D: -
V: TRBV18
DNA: TGTGCCAGCAGCCCCAAAGAGACCCAGTACTTC
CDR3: CASSPKETQYF

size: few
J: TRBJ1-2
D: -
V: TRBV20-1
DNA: TGCAGTGCTCTCACAGGGTTCGGCTATGGCTACACCTTC
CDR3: CSALTGFGYGYTF

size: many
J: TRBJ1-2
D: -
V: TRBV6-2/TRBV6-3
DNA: TGTGCCAGCAGACGAGCGACAGGCTATGGCTACACCTTC
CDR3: CASRRATGYGYTF

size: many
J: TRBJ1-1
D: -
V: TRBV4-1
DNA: TGCGCCAGCGGCTGGGGGACGAACACTGAAGCTTTCTTT
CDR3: CASGWGTNTEAFF

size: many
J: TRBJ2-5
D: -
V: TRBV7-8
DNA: TGTGCCAGCAGCTTATTAGCCTTACAAGAGACCCAGTACTTC
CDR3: CASSLLALQETQYF

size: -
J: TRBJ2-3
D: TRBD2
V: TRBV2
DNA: TGTGCCAGCAGTGATGGGACTAGCGGCACAGATACGCAGTATTTT
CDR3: CASSDGTSGTDTQYF

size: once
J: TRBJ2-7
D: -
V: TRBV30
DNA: TGTGCCTGGTCCGCAGGCGATATCTACGAGCAGTACTTC
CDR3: CAWSAGDIYEQYF

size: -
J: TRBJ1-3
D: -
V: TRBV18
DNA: TGTGCCAGCTCACCACCGTTACGGGACGGAAACACCATATATTTT
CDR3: CASSPPLRDGNTIYF

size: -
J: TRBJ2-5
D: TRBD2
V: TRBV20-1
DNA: TGCAGTGCTAGGGTTCTAGCGGAGACGCAGTACTTC
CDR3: CSARVLAETQYF

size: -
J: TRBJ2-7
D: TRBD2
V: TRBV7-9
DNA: TGTGCCAGCAGCTTAGAGCGGGGCCCCCCCTACGAGCAGTACTTC
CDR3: CASSLERGPPYEQYF

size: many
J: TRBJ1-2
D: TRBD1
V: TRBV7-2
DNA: TGTGCCAGCAGCCCGAGAGGGTGGGACAGGGTGGCCTTC
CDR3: CASSPRGWDRVAF

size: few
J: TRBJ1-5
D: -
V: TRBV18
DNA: TGTGCCAGCTCACCTGACGGTACCAATCAGCCCCAGCATTTT
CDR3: CASSPDGTNQPQHF

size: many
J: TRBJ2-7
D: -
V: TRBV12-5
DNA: TGTGCTAGTGGTGTAACAGGGAGGAACGAGCAGTACTTC
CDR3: CASGVTGRNEQYF

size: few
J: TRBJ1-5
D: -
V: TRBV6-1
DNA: TGTGCCAGCAGTGATACAGGGAATAGCAATCAGCCCCAGCATTTT
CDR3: CASSDTGNSNQPQHF

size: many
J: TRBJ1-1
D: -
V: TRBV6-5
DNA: TGTGCCAGCAGTTACCCGGGGGAGGAGACTGAAGCTTTCTTT
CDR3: CASSYPGEETEAFF

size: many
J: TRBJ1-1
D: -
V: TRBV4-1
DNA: TGCGCCAGCAGCCAAGCCGGGTTGAATAGGGACACTGAAGCTTTCTTT
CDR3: CASSQAGLNRDTEAFF

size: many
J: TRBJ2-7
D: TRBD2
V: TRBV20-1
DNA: TGCAGTGCAAACTTCGCCGGGACTACCTCTACCTACGAGCAGTACTTC
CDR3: CSANFAGTTSTYEQYF

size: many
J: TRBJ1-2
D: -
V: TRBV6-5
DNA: TGTGCCAGCAGCAAGGAAGGGGGAGGCTATGGCTACACCTTC
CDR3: CASSKEGGGYGYTF

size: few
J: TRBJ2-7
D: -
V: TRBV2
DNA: TGTGCCAGCAGTGGACCTACACAGGGTTTACGACGCGAGCAGTACTTC
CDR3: CASSGPTQGLRREQYF

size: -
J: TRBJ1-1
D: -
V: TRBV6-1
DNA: TGTGCCAGCAGTGATGGTCACCGAACCTGGGCGGGGAGCACTGAAGCTTTCTTT
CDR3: CASSDGHRTWAGSTEAFF

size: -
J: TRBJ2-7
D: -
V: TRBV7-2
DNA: TGTGCCAGCAGCTTAGACGGGATCGAGCAGTACTTC
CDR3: CASSLDGIEQYF

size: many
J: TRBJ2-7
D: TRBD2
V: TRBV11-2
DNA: TGTGCCAGCAGCGCTGGGACTAGTGGCGAGCAGTACTTC
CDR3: CASSAGTSGEQYF

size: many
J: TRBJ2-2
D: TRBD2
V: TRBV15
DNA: TGTGCCACCAGCGGACTAGCGGGGACCACCGGGGAGCTGTTTTTT
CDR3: CATSGLAGTTGELFF

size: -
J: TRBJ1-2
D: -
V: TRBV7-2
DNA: TGTGCCAGCAGCTTATATTCAGGTGGCTACACCTTC
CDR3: CASSLYSGGYTF

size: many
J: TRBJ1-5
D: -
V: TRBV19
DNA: TGTGCCAGTAGCCCCCACAGTCTCAATCAGCCCCAGCATTTT
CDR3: CASSPHSLNQPQHF

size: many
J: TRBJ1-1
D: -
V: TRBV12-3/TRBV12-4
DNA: TGTGCCAGCAGCTGGGGAGGGGGGAGCACTGAAGCTTTCTTT
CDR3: CASSWGGGSTEAFF

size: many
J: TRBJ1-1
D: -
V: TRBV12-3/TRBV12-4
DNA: TGTGCCAGCACCCTGAGGGGTATCGGCACTGAAGCTTTCTTT
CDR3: CASTLRGIGTEAFF

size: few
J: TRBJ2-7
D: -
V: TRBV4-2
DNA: TGTGCCAGCAGCCAAGCGCAGGATTACTACGAGCAGTACTTC
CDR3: CASSQAQDYYEQYF

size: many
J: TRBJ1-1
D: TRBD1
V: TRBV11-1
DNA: TGTGCCAGCAGCCGACCTGGCTACAGGGGGCTAATCACTGAAGCTTTCTTT
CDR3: CASSRPGYRGLITEAFF

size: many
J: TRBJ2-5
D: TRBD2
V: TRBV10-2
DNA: TGCGCCAGCAGTGACTCCGGACTAGCGGGGGGACAAGAGACCCAGTACTTC
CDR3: CASSDSGLAGGQETQYF

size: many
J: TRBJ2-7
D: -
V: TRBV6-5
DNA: TGTGCCGACAGGACGTTCGGGGAGCAGTACTTC
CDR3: CADRTFGEQYF

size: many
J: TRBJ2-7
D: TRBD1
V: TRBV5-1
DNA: TGCGCCAGCAGCTTGGGAATCTGGTGGACAGGACCTTACGAGCAGTACTTC
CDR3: CASSLGIWWTGPYEQYF

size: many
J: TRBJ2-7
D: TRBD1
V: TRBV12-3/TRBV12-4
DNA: TGTGCCAGCAGTTTCAGTTGGACAGGGAATTACGAGCAGTACTTC
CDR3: CASSFSWTGNYEQYF

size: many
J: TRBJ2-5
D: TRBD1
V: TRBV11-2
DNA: TGTGCCAGCGGAACCGGACAGGCCTCCCAAGAGACCCAGTACTTC
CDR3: CASGTGQASQETQYF

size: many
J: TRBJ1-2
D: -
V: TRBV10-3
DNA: TGTGCCAACGCCCCCGCGGTGGAGGGCTATGGCTACACCTTC
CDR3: CANAPAVEGYGYTF

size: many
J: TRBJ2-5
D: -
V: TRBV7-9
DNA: TGTGCCAGCAGCTTAGCGGCGGCAACCGGGGAGACCCAGTACTTC
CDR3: CASSLAAATGETQYF

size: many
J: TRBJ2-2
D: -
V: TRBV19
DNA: TGTGCCACTAACGCAGGGAACACCGGGGAGCTGTTTTTT
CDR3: CATNAGNTGELFF

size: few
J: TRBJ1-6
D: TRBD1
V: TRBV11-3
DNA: TGTGCCAGCAGCTCCCGGGACAGGCCCTCTTCACCCCTCCACTTT
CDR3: CASSSRDRPSSPLHF

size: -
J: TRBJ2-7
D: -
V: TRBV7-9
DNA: TGTGCCAGCAGCTACCCAGGACAACCGAGCTCCTACGAGCAGTACTTC
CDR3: CASSYPGQPSSYEQYF